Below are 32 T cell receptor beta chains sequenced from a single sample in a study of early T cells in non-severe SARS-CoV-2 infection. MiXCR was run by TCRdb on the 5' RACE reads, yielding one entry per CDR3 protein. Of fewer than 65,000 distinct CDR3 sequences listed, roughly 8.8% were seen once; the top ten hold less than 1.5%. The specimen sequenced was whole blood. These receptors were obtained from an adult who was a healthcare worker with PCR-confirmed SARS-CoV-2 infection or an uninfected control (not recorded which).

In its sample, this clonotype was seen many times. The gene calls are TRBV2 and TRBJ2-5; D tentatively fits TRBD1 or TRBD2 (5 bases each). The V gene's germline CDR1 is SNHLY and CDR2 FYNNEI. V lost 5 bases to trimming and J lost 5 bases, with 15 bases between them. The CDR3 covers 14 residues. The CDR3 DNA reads TGTGCCAGCAGTCTTGGGGGACGAGGGGAGACCCAGTACTTC. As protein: CASSLGGRGETQYF.

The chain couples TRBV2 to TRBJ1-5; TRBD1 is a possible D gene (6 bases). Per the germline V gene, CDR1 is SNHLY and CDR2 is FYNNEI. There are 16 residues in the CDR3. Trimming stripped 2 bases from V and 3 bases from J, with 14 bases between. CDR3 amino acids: CASSEQGPGINQPQHF. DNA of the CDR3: TGTGCCAGCAGTGAACAGGGGCCGGGGATCAATCAGCCCCAGCATTTT.

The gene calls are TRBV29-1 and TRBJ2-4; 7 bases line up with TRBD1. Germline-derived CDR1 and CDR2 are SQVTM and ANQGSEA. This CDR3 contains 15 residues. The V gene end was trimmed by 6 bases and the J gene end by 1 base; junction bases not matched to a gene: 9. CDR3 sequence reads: CSVTHDRDAKNIQYF. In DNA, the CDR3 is TGCAGCGTGACCCACGACAGGGATGCCAAAAACATTCAGTACTTC.

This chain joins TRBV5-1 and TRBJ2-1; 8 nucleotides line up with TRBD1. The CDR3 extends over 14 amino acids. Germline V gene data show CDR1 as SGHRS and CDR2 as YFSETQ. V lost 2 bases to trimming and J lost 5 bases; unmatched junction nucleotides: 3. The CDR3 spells CASSFLDRDNEQFF. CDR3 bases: TGCGCCAGCAGCTTTCTGGACAGGGACAATGAGCAGTTCTTC.

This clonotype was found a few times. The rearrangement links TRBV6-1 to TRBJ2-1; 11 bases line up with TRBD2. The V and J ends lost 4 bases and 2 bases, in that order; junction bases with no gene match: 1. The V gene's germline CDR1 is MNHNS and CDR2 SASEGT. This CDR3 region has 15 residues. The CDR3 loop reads CASSVTSGAYNEQFF. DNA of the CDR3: TGTGCCAGCAGTGTGACTAGCGGGGCCTACAATGAGCAGTTCTTC.

CDR3 amino acids: CASSQGALSYEQYV. In DNA form, the CDR3 reads TGTGCCAGCAGTCAGGGGGCCTTATCGTACGAGCAGTACGTC. The chain links TRBV2 to TRBJ2-7; 8 positions agree with TRBD1. CDR1 is SNHLY, CDR2 FYNNEI, per germline. The CDR3 sequence is 14 residues long. V shed 5 bases and J 4 bases; nucleotides not matched to a gene: 7.

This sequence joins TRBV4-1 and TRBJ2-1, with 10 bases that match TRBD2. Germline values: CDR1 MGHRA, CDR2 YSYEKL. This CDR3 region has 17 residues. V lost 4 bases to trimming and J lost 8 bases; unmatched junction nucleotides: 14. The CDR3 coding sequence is TGCGCCAGCAGCCGGTGGCTAGCGGGGGCCTTCGTCGATGAGCAGTTCTTC. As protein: CASSRWLAGAFVDEQFF.

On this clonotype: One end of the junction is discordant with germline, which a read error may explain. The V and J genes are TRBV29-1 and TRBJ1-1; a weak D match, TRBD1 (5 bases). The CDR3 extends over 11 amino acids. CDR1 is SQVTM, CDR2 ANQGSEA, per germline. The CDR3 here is CSVAGRIVREF. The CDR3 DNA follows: TGCAGCGTTGCGGGACGGATCGTGAGGGAATTT.

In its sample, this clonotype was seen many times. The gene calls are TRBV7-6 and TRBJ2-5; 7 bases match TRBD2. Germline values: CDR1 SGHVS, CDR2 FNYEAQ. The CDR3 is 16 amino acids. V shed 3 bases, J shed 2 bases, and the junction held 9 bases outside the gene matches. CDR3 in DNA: TGTGCCAGCAGCTTCTCGACTAGCCCGAGGCAAGAGACCCAGTACTTC. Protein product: CASSFSTSPRQETQYF.

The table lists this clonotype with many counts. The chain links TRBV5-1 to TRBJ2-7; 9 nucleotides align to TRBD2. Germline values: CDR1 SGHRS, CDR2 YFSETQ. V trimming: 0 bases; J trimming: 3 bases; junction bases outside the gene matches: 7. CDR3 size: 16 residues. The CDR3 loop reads CASSLDGTSSVYEQYV. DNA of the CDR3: TGCGCCAGCAGCTTGGATGGGACTAGCAGTGTCTACGAGCAGTACGTC.

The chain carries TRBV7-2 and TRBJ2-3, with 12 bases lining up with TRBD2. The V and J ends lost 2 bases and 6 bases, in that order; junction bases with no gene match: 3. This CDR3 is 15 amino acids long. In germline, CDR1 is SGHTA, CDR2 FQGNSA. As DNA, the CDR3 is TGTGCCAGCAGCTTATCTAGCGGGGGGGCCGATACGCAGTATTTT. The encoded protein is CASSLSSGGADTQYF.

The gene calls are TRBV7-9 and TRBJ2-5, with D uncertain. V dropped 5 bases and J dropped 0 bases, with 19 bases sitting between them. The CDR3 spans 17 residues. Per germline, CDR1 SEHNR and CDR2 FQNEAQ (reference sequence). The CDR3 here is CASSARSLIKYQETQYF. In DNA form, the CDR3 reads TGTGCCAGCAGCGCTCGATCTCTAATCAAGTACCAAGAGACCCAGTACTTC.

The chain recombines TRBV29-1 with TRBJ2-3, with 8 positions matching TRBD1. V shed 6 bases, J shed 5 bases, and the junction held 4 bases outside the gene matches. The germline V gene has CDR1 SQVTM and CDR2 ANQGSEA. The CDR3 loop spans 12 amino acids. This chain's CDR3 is CSVSGGLDTQYF. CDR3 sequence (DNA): TGCAGCGTGTCAGGGGGCTTAGATACGCAGTATTTT.

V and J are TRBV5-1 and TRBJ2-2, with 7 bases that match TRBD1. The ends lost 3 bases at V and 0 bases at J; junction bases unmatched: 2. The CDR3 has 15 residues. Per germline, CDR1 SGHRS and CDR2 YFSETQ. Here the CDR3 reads CASSSGTANTGELFF. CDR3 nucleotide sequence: TGCGCCAGCAGCTCCGGGACAGCGAACACCGGGGAGCTGTTTTTT.

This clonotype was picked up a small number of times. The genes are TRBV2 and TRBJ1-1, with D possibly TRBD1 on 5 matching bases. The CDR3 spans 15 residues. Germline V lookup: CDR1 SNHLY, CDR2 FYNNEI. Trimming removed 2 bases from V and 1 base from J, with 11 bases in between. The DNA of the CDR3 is TGTGCCAGCAGTGAACGAGGGACCGCGAACACTGAAGCTTTCTTT. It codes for CASSERGTANTEAFF.

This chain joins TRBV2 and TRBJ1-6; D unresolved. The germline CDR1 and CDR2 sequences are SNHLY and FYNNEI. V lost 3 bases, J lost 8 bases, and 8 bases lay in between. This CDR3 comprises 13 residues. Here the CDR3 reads CASSDLPHSPLHF. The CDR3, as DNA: TGTGCCAGCAGTGATCTTCCCCATTCACCCCTCCACTTT.

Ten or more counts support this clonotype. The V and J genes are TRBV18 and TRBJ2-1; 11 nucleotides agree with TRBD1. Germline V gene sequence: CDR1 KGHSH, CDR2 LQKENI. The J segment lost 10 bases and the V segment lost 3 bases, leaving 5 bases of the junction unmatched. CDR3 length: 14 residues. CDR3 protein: CASSPDRGLGEQFF. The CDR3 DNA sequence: TGTGCCAGCTCACCGGACAGGGGGCTGGGCGAGCAGTTCTTC.

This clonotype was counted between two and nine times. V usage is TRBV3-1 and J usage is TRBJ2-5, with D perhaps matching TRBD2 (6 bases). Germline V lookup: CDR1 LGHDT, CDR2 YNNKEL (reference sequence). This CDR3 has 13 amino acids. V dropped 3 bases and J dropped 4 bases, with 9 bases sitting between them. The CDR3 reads CASSQVGGETQYF. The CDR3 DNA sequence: TGTGCCAGCAGCCAGGTGGGGGGAGAGACCCAGTACTTC.

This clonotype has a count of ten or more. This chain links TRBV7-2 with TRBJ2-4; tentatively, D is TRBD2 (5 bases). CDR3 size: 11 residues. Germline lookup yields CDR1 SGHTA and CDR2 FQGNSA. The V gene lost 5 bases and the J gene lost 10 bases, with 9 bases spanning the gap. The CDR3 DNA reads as TGTGCCAGCAGCGGTGGGGAGATTCAGTACTTC. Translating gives CASSGGEIQYF.

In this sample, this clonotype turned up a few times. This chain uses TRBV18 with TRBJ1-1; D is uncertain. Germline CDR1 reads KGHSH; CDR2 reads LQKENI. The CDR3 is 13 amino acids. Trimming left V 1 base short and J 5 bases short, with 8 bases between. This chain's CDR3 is CASSPLFQTEAFF. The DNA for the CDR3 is TGTGCCAGCTCACCACTTTTTCAAACTGAAGCTTTCTTT.

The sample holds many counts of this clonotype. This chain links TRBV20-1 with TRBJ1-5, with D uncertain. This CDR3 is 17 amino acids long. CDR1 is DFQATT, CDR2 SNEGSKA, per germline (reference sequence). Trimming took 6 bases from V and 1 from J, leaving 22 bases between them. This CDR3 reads CSASAGPSGRSNQPQHF. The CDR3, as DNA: TGCAGTGCCTCGGCCGGGCCCTCCGGGAGGAGCAATCAGCCCCAGCATTTT.

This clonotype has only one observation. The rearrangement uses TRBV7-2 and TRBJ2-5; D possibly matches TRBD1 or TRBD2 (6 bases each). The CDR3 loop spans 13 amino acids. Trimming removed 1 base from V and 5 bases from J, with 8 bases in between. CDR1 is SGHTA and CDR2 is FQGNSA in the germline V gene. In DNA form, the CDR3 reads TGTGCCAGCAGCTTAGAAGGGGGGGAGACCCAGTACTTC. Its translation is CASSLEGGETQYF.

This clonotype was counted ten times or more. The CDR3 nucleotides read TGTGCCAGCAGTTTGACCGGGACAGGGGTCCAAGAGACCCAGTACTTC. Amino acids: CASSLTGTGVQETQYF. This chain links TRBV5-6 with TRBJ2-5, with 10 bases aligning to TRBD1. This CDR3 has 16 residues. The V segment lost 5 bases and the J segment 1 base; nucleotides outside the gene matches: 8. Germline V gene sequence: CDR1 SGHDT, CDR2 YYEEEE.

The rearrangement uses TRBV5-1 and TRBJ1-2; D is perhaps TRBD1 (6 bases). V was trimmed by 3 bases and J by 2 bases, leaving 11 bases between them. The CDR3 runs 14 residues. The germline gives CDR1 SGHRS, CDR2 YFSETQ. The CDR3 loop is CASSSGVANYGYTF. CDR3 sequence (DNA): TGCGCCAGCAGCTCAGGGGTCGCAAACTATGGCTACACCTTC.

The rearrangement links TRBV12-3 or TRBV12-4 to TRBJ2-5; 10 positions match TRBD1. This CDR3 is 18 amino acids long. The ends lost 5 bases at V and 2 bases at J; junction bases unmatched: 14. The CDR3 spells CASSHYLGGQGLQETQYF. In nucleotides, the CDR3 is TGTGCCAGCAGTCACTACCTAGGGGGACAGGGGCTACAAGAGACCCAGTACTTC.

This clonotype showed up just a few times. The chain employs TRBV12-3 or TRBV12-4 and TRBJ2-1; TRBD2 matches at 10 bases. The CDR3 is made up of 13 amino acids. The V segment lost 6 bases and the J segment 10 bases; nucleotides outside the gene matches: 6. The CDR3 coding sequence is TGTGCCAGCAGCCTAGCGGGGGCCGGGGAGCAGTTCTTC. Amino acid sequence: CASSLAGAGEQFF.

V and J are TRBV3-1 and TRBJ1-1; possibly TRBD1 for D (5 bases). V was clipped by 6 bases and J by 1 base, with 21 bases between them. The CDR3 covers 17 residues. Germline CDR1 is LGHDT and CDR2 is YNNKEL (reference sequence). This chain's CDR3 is CASRSRDSDRKNTEAFF. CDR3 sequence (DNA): TGTGCCAGCAGAAGCAGGGACTCGGACCGAAAGAACACTGAAGCTTTCTTT.

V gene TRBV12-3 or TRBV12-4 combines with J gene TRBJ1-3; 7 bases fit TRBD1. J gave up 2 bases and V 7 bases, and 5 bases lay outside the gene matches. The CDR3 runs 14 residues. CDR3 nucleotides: TGTGCCAGCACCTTGACAGGGACTGGAAACACCATATATTTT. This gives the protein CASTLTGTGNTIYF.

In DNA form, the CDR3 reads TGTGCCAGCAGCCCTGGGACAGCCAACACTGAAGCTTTCTTT. Amino acids: CASSPGTANTEAFF. The rearrangement links TRBV7-9 to TRBJ1-1, with TRBD1 matching over 7 bases. The junction had 5 bases not matched to a gene; V was cut back by 5 bases and J by 2 bases. The CDR3 is 14 residues long. Germline assignment: CDR1 SEHNR and CDR2 FQNEAQ (reference sequence).

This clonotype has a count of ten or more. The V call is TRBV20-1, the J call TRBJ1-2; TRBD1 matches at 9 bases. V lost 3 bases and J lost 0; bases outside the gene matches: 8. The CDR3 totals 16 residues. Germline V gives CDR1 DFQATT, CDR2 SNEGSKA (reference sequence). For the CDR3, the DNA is TGCAGTGCTAGGCGACGGGACAGGGCCACTAACTATGGCTACACCTTC. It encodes CSARRRDRATNYGYTF.

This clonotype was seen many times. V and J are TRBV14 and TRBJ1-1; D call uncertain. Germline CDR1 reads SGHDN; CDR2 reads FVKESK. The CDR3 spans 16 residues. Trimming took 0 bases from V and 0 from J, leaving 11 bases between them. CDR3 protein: CASSQDRILMNTEAFF. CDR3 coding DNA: TGTGCCAGCAGCCAAGACAGAATCTTAATGAACACTGAAGCTTTCTTT.

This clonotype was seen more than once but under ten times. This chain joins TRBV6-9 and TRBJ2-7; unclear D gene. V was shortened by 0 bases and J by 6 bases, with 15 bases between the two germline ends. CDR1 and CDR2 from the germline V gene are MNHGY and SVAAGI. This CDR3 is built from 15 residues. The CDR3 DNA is TGTGCCAGCAGTTATTCAGGGCAGGAAGAATTCGAGCAGTACGTC. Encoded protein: CASSYSGQEEFEQYV.